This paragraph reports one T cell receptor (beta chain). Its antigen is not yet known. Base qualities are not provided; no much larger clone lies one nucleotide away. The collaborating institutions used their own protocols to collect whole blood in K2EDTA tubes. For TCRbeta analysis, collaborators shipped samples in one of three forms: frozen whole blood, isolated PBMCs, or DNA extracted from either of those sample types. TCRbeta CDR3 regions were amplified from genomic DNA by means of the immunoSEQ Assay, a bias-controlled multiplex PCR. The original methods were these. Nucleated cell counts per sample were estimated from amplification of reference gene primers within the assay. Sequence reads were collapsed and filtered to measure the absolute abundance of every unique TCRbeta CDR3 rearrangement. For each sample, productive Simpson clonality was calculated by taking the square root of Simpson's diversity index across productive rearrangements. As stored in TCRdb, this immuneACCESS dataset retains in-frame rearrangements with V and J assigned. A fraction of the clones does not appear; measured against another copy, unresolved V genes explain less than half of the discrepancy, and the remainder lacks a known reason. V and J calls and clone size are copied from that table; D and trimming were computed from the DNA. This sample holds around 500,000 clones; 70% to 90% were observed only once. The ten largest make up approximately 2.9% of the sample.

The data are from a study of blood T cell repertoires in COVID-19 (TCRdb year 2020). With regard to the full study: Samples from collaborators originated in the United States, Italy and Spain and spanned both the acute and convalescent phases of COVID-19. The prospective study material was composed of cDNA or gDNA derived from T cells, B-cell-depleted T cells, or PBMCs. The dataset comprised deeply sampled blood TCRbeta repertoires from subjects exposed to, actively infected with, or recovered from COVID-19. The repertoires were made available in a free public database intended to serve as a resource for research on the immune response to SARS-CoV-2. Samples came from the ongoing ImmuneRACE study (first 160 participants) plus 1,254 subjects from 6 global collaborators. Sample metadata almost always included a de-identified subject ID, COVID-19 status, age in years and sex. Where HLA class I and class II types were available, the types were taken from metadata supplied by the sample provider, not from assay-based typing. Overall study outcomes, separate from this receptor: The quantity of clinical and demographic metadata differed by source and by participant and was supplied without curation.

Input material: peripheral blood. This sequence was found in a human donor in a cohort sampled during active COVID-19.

The bases read TGCGCCAGCAGCTCTACTAGCGGGAAAGAGACCCAGTACTTC. This codes for CASSSTSGKETQYF. This sequence uses TRBV5-1 and TRBJ2-5; 10 central bases correspond to TRBD2. From the cysteine up to the phenylalanine, the CDR3 has a length of 14 residues. Only the CDR3 DNA is retained, 42 bases long and in frame from the first base. Unmatched junction bases come to 2, with V trimmed by 3 bases and J by 3 bases. CDR1 is given as SGHRS and CDR2 as YFSETQ, both from the germline V gene.